This TCR beta chain was identified in a study of blood T cell repertoires in COVID-19. About the study: T cells, B-cell-depleted T cells, or PBMCs supplied cDNA or gDNA.

Original data processing: Amplified reference gene primers provided the basis for estimating nucleated cell counts. Data came from immunoSEQ multiplex PCR; TCRdb stores just in-frame clones and leaves some out. The V and J calls and the clone size are those of that table, but D and trimming were determined from the DNA. The sample holds some 270,000 clones, around 89% seen once. Sequenced sample: peripheral blood. The source is a man aged 25-45 years with acute or convalescent COVID-19.

CDR3 nucleotides: TGTGCCTGGGCCGGGACTAGACGCACAGATACGCAGTATTTT. The encoded protein is CAWAGTRRTDTQYF. J is TRBJ2-3 and V is TRBV30; TRBD2 aligns across 8 bases. The germline V gene encodes CDR1 GTSNPN and CDR2 SVGIG (reference sequence). The V segment lost 5 bases and the J segment 1 base; nucleotides outside the gene matches: 5. This CDR3 comprises 14 residues.